The sequence of this TCR beta chain was determined in a study of blood T cell repertoires in COVID-19. Trimming at V came to 4 bases and at J to 3 bases, leaving 9 bases not matched to a gene. The CDR3 sequence is 15 residues long. Looked up from germline, CDR1 is LGHNA and CDR2 is YNFKEQ. Sequencing was performed with immunoSEQ multiplex PCR; in TCRdb, only in-frame clones are kept and a portion is missing. The sample consists of 50,000 to 65,000 clones, nearly 90% of them appearing once. The source of this sequence is a man between 70 and 80 years old with acute or convalescent COVID-19. This sequence joins TRBV4-2 and TRBJ2-7; 7 bases align to TRBD2. The sample comprised peripheral blood. DNA for the CDR3: TGTGCCAGCAGCCCCCGGGCGGGGGTCGTCTACGAGCAGTACTTC. Translating gives CASSPRAGVVYEQYF.